This T cell receptor beta chain was observed in a study of cytomegalovirus exposure and HLA in healthy donors. Study-wide results and caveats: CMV antigen specificity was confirmed in vitro for three CMV-associated chains. The study dropped some indistinguishable V segments, TRBV6-2 and TRBV6-3 among them.

The CDR3 loop spans 13 amino acids. V lost 2 bases to trimming and J lost 2 bases; unmatched junction nucleotides: 3. Germline CDR1 and CDR2: GTSNPN and SVGIG (reference sequence). This clone has more than one count but fewer than ten. Its antigen is still unknown. A multiplex PCR was run with 60 Vbeta primers and 13 Jbeta primers. Profiling relied on immunoSEQ multiplex PCR, and the TCRdb table lists in-frame clones only, not all of them. The repertoire has about 120,000 clones, 60% to 85% of them found once; the top ten carry around 2.7%. V gene TRBV30 combines with J gene TRBJ2-7, with 7 bases that match TRBD1. The source material was PBMCs. This sequence was found in a woman aged 35 to 49 in good health and CMV-seropositive. In DNA form, the CDR3 reads TGTGCCTGGAGTAAGGGGGCTGCCTACGAGCAGTACTTC. This gives the protein CAWSKGAAYEQYF.